This T cell receptor (beta chain) was profiled in a study of shared clonotypes between healthy human individuals. Study-level results: Non-shared clonotypes showed lower generation probabilities than clonotypes common to all four donors. What naive subsets generally showed was a larger estimated richness than memory subsets showed.

Terminally differentiated effector memory CD45RA+ cells were excluded from the naive CD8 cells, which were CD45RO-negative and positively selected for CCR7. Of note for this clone: Its antigen remains unidentified.

Germline-derived CDR1 and CDR2 are LNHNV and YYDKDF (reference sequence). V lost 8 bases, J lost 6 bases, and 11 bases stayed unmatched. The length of the CDR3 is 14 residues. Researchers ran the assay at a deep level. The data were produced by immunoSEQ multiplex PCR, yet TCRdb's version contains in-frame clones alone and is incomplete. The sample holds about 600,000 clones; roughly 98% are singletons and the top ten take approximately 0.3%. This chain joins TRBV15 and TRBJ2-3; 7 bases fit TRBD1. Input material: naive CD8+ T cells sorted from blood. The TCR was taken from a man younger than 45 in good health. Here the CDR3 DNA reads TGTGCCACCGTGGATGAGACAGGGTGGGATACGCAGTATTTT. This translates into CATVDETGWDTQYF. Together with reference TRBV15 and TRBJ2-3, the CDR3 gives the full variable domain: DAMVIQNPRYQVTQFGKPVTLSCSQTLNHNVMYWYQQKSSQAPKLLFHYYDKDFNNEADTPDNFQSRRPNTSFCFLDIRSPGLGDTAMYLCATVDETGWDTQYFGPGTRLTVL.